A selection of T cell receptor beta chains follows, all from one sample in a study of OX40 agonist ivuxolimab in advanced cancers. Assay used: immunoSEQ multiplex PCR; TCRdb lists only in-frame clones, some missing. The sample shows about 50,000 clones, about 84% of them seen only once. Specimen: CD4+ or CD8+ T cells sorted from blood, collected in a trial of the OX40 agonist ivuxolimab. These receptors came from an adult with an advanced solid tumor such as melanoma, head and neck, liver or kidney cancer. The CDR3 runs from the conserved cysteine through the conserved F or W. The D gene is left open where the match is weak. Size is stated for part of the rows, as once, few or many counts, or as a class when the clone is expanded.

V,D,size,J,CDR3,DNA
TRBV29-1,TRBD1,-,TRBJ2-7,CSVVGDRGFSYEQYF,TGCAGCGTAGTAGGGGACAGGGGTTTCTCCTACGAGCAGTACTTC
TRBV30,TRBD1,-,TRBJ1-4,CAWRLTGAANEKLFF,TGTGCCTGGAGACTTACAGGGGCCGCAAATGAAAAACTGTTTTTT
TRBV5-1,-,-,TRBJ2-3,CASRQGGGTDTQYF,TGCGCCAGCAGACAGGGAGGGGGCACAGATACGCAGTATTTT
TRBV10-3,TRBD1,-,TRBJ2-2,CAIKVQGPGELFF,TGTGCCATTAAGGTACAGGGGCCCGGGGAGCTGTTTTTT
TRBV5-4,-,-,TRBJ1-3,CASSQPPGAGGTIYF,TGTGCCAGCAGCCAGCCCCCCGGAGCTGGGGGCACCATATATTTT
TRBV7-9,-,few,TRBJ2-2,CASSPPGSIDTGELFF,TGTGCCAGCAGCCCTCCCGGGTCGATAGACACCGGGGAGCTGTTTTTT
TRBV18,TRBD1,-,TRBJ2-1,CASRQGGEQFF,TGTGCCAGCCGACAGGGGGGTGAGCAGTTCTTC
TRBV11-2,TRBD1,-,TRBJ2-5,CASTRDRQETQYF,TGTGCCAGCACCAGGGACAGACAAGAGACCCAGTACTTC
TRBV5-1,-,-,TRBJ1-2,CASSLGAINTYGYTF,TGCGCCAGCAGCTTGGGGGCGATAAACACCTATGGCTACACCTTC
TRBV9,TRBD2,-,TRBJ2-3,CASSVEASSGGFTDTQYF,TGTGCCAGCAGCGTAGAGGCGTCGAGCGGGGGTTTCACAGATACGCAGTATTTT
TRBV29-1,-,-,TRBJ2-5,CSVEATGRAAQYF,TGCAGCGTTGAAGCGACAGGGAGGGCGGCCCAGTACTTC
TRBV5-4,-,-,TRBJ2-7,CASSSPGGALYEQYF,TGTGCCAGCAGCTCCCCTGGAGGGGCTCTCTACGAGCAGTACTTC
TRBV30,-,-,TRBJ1-5,CAWSEIGDQPQHF,TGTGCCTGGAGCGAAATTGGGGATCAGCCCCAGCATTTT
TRBV9,-,-,TRBJ2-2,CASSVASHNTGELFF,TGTGCCAGCAGCGTAGCTAGTCACAACACCGGGGAGCTGTTTTTT
TRBV6-5,-,-,TRBJ2-3,CASSYSFSTDTQYF,TGTGCCAGCAGTTACTCGTTCTCCACAGATACGCAGTATTTT
TRBV5-4,TRBD2,few,TRBJ2-3,CASSLGASGRISTDTQYF,TGTGCCAGCAGCTTGGGGGCTAGCGGGAGGATTAGCACAGATACGCAGTATTTT
TRBV18,-,-,TRBJ2-7,CASSPRGNEKYF,TGTGCCAGCTCACCGAGGGGGAACGAGAAGTACTTC
TRBV5-4,-,-,TRBJ2-7,CASSFLYEQYF,TGTGCCAGCAGCTTCCTCTACGAGCAGTACTTC
TRBV19,-,few,TRBJ1-5,CASSFAGYNQPQHF,TGTGCCAGTAGTTTCGCAGGGTACAATCAGCCCCAGCATTTT
TRBV18,-,-,TRBJ1-6,CASSPLGGSDSPLHF,TGTGCCAGCTCACCGCTGGGGGGGTCGGATTCACCCCTCCACTTT
TRBV5-1,-,-,TRBJ2-7,CASSLVDGSYEQYF,TGCGCCAGCAGCTTGGTCGACGGGAGTTACGAGCAGTACTTC
TRBV27,-,-,TRBJ2-7,CASSLGLRPYEQYF,TGTGCCAGCAGTCTGGGACTGCGGCCGTACGAGCAGTACTTC
TRBV5-4,-,once,TRBJ1-5,CASSLAGGREPQHF,TGTGCCAGCAGCTTGGCGGGGGGCCGGGAGCCCCAGCATTTT
TRBV28,TRBD1,-,TRBJ2-7,CASTSTGTGYYEQYF,TGTGCCAGCACCTCGACTGGGACAGGGTACTACGAGCAGTACTTC
TRBV6-5,-,-,TRBJ1-4,CASSYSESGAGEKLFF,TGTGCCAGCAGTTACTCGGAGTCGGGGGCGGGTGAAAAACTGTTTTTT
TRBV30,-,-,TRBJ1-2,CALDRGYGYTF,TGTGCCCTAGATCGGGGCTATGGCTACACCTTC
TRBV18,-,-,TRBJ2-3,CASSPNRGLSTDTQYF,TGTGCCAGCTCACCAAACCGGGGCCTAAGCACAGATACGCAGTATTTT
TRBV7-9,-,-,TRBJ2-7,CASSDPRQPSREQYF,TGTGCCAGCAGCGATCCTCGACAACCCTCTCGGGAGCAGTACTTC
TRBV5-4,TRBD2,-,TRBJ2-2,CASSLEGLAGAGRELFF,TGTGCCAGCAGCTTGGAGGGACTAGCGGGGGCCGGCCGGGAGCTGTTTTTT
TRBV7-9,TRBD2,-,TRBJ2-2,CASSLSGLAANTGELFF,TGTGCCAGCAGCTTATCAGGACTAGCCGCGAACACCGGGGAGCTGTTTTTT
TRBV5-4,TRBD2,-,TRBJ2-5,CASSLTLAGGAWETQYF,TGTGCCAGCAGCTTGACTCTAGCGGGGGGGGCCTGGGAGACCCAGTACTTC
TRBV19,TRBD1,once,TRBJ2-7,CASSIDGTGEYEQYF,TGTGCCAGTAGTATAGATGGGACAGGGGAGTACGAGCAGTACTTC
TRBV28,-,once,TRBJ1-4,CASSARQLGDEKLFF,TGTGCCAGCAGTGCTCGACAGCTGGGGGACGAAAAACTGTTTTTT
TRBV10-3,-,-,TRBJ1-1,CAISRNMNTEAFF,TGTGCCATCAGCCGCAACATGAACACTGAAGCTTTCTTT
TRBV7-9,-,-,TRBJ2-5,CASSSVFSAAQETQYF,TGTGCCAGCAGCTCTGTCTTCTCAGCGGCCCAAGAGACCCAGTACTTC
TRBV28,TRBD1,-,TRBJ1-4,CASSPQGTANEKLFF,TGTGCCAGCAGTCCACAGGGGACGGCTAATGAAAAACTGTTTTTT
TRBV19,-,-,TRBJ2-7,CASSATVSEQYF,TGTGCCAGTAGTGCGACAGTTTCAGAGCAGTACTTC
TRBV7-2,-,-,TRBJ1-2,CASSLLSGSSYTF,TGTGCCAGCAGCTTACTGAGTGGGTCTAGCTACACCTTC
TRBV4-2,TRBD2,-,TRBJ2-3,CASSQGASGGALDTQYF,TGTGCCAGCAGCCAGGGGGCTAGCGGGGGGGCCTTAGATACGCAGTATTTT
TRBV7-9,TRBD2,-,TRBJ2-3,CASSPGLAGVTDTQYF,TGTGCCAGCAGCCCGGGACTAGCGGGGGTCACAGATACGCAGTATTTT